These 7 T cell receptor beta chains share one sample of origin, sequenced in a study of CD8 T cells in Susac syndrome. When the RNA was reverse transcribed, random hexamers were used with an input of about 0.5 to 1 ug. Using its own MiXCR run on the immunoSEQ multiplex PCR reads, TCRdb lists one record per CDR3 protein. The table shows some 190,000 distinct CDR3 sequences, with over 85% occurring only once. The sample taken for sequencing was CD4+ T cells from PBMCs. Receptors were obtained from a human donor in good health.

The V call is TRBV5-6, the J call TRBJ1-5; 7 bases are a match to TRBD1. The CDR3 sequence is 16 residues long. Germline V gene lookup returns CDR1 SGHDT and CDR2 YYEEEE. J lost 2 bases, V lost 3 bases, and 8 bases had no gene match. Here the CDR3 reads CASSYRQGLGNQPQHF. DNA for the CDR3: TGTGCCAGCAGCTACCGACAGGGCCTCGGCAATCAGCCCCAGCATTTT. The variable domain in full, completed from reference TRBV5-6 and TRBJ1-5, reads DAGVTQSPTHLIKTRGQQVTLRCSPKSGHDTVSWYQQALGQGPQFIFQYYEEEERQRGNFPDRFSGHQFPNYSSELNVNALLLGDSALYLCASSYRQGLGNQPQHFGDGTRLSIL.

The CDR3 region is CASSVAGASRTGELFF. The CDR3 nucleotides read TGTGCCAGCAGCGTAGCGGGGGCAAGTCGCACCGGGGAGCTGTTTTTT. The chain carries TRBV9 and TRBJ2-2; D is tentatively TRBD1 or TRBD2 (6 bases each). Between the trimmed V and J ends, which lost 0 bases and 4 bases, there was a span of 13 bases. Germline assignment: CDR1 SGDLS and CDR2 YYNGEE. The CDR3 runs 16 residues.

This clonotype was picked up one time. This chain links TRBV6-5 with TRBJ1-1; D call uncertain. V was cut by 6 bases and J by 4 bases, with 12 bases left in between. This CDR3 has 13 residues. Germline V gene data show CDR1 as MNHEY and CDR2 as SVGAGI. The CDR3 DNA reads as TGTGCCAGCAGACGGGAGGGTCGCACTGAAGCTTTCTTT. The encoded protein is CASRREGRTEAFF.

This chain connects TRBV29-1 to TRBJ2-2; D not certain. Germline-derived CDR1 and CDR2 are SQVTM and ANQGSEA. CDR3 length: 14 amino acids. The V and J ends lost 6 bases and 5 bases respectively, with 16 bases between them. CDR3 bases: TGCAGCGTCTCGAGGCGGTTAGGTACCGGGGAGCTGTTTTTT. Amino acid sequence: CSVSRRLGTGELFF.

The chain couples TRBV4-3 to TRBJ2-1; no clear D gene. CDR3 size: 14 residues. V shed 0 bases and J shed 6 bases, with 9 bases lying between them. Looked up from germline, CDR1 is LGHNA and CDR2 is YSLEER. The CDR3 region is CASSQDPYGNEQFF. The DNA of the CDR3 is TGCGCCAGCAGCCAAGATCCTTACGGCAATGAGCAGTTCTTC.

This clonotype turned up a few times. The chain couples TRBV12-3 or TRBV12-4 to TRBJ1-1; no reliable D call. V dropped 0 bases and J dropped 2 bases, with 4 bases sitting between them. This CDR3 comprises 13 residues. In DNA form, the CDR3 reads TGTGCCAGCAGTTTAGCTCTCAACACTGAAGCTTTCTTT. This codes for CASSLALNTEAFF.

This chain's CDR3 is CASSDPLGGELFF. The CDR3 nucleotides are TGTGCCAGCAGTGACCCACTCGGCGGGGAGCTGTTTTTT. This chain links TRBV6-4 with TRBJ2-2; the D is unclear. Trimming removed 2 bases at V and 7 bases at J, with 8 bases between. The CDR3 contains 13 residues. Germline V gene data show CDR1 as MRHNA and CDR2 as SNTAGT.